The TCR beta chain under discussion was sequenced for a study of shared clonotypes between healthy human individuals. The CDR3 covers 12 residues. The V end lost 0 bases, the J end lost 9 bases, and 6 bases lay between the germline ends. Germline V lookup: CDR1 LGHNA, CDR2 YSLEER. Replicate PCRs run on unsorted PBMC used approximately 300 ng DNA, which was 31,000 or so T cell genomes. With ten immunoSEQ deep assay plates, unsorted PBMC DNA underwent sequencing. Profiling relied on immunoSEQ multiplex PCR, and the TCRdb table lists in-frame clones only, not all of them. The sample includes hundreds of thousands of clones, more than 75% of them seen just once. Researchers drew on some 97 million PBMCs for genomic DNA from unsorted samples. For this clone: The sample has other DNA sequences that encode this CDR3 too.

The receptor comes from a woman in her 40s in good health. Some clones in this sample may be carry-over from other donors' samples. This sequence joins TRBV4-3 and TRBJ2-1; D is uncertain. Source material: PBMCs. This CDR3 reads CASSQDWSEQFF. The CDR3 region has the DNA TGCGCCAGCAGCCAAGATTGGAGTGAGCAGTTCTTC.